These T cell receptor beta chains were read from a single sample in a study of blood T cell repertoires in COVID-19. Some clones are missing from TCRdb's copy, which holds only in-frame ones; the method was immunoSEQ multiplex PCR. The table shows about 170,000 clones, with about nine tenths occurring only once. The sequenced sample consisted of peripheral blood. The receptors shown here come from a young man with COVID-19, enrolled during active disease. Both conserved end residues are part of each CDR3. A D gene is named only where the DNA matches it firmly. Clone size is not always given. Where it is, it says once, few, many or a class for expanded clones.

D gene: -; V gene: TRBV4-3; J gene: TRBJ2-1; clone size: -; CDR3 protein: CASSQVLGAYNEQFF; CDR3 DNA: TGCGCCAGCAGCCAGGTACTAGGTGCGTACAATGAGCAGTTCTTC
D gene: TRBD2; V gene: TRBV5-8; J gene: TRBJ2-1; clone size: -; CDR3 protein: CATKLAGAYNEQFF; CDR3 DNA: TGTGCCACCAAACTAGCGGGAGCGTACAATGAGCAGTTCTTC
D gene: -; V gene: TRBV12-3/TRBV12-4; J gene: TRBJ1-5; clone size: -; CDR3 protein: CASNRLDQPQHF; CDR3 DNA: TGTGCCAGCAACCGGCTAGATCAGCCCCAGCATTTT
D gene: -; V gene: TRBV9; J gene: TRBJ1-2; clone size: -; CDR3 protein: CASMGSGDSYTF; CDR3 DNA: TGTGCCAGCATGGGGTCCGGGGATAGCTACACCTTC
D gene: -; V gene: TRBV29-1; J gene: TRBJ1-2; clone size: few; CDR3 protein: CSVLWTESYGYTF; CDR3 DNA: TGCAGCGTTCTCTGGACAGAGAGTTATGGCTACACCTTC
D gene: TRBD2; V gene: TRBV20-1; J gene: TRBJ2-7; clone size: -; CDR3 protein: CSASSGDYEQYF; CDR3 DNA: TGCAGTGCTAGTAGCGGGGACTACGAGCAGTACTTC
D gene: -; V gene: TRBV7-7; J gene: TRBJ2-1; clone size: -; CDR3 protein: CASSSTSLGTEQFF; CDR3 DNA: TGTGCCAGCAGCTCCACAAGCCTAGGTACTGAGCAGTTCTTC
D gene: TRBD1; V gene: TRBV28; J gene: TRBJ2-7; clone size: -; CDR3 protein: CASSLSAGGTGRDYEQYF; CDR3 DNA: TGTGCCAGCAGTTTAAGTGCTGGAGGGACAGGGAGGGACTACGAGCAGTACTTC
D gene: TRBD1; V gene: TRBV28; J gene: TRBJ2-5; clone size: -; CDR3 protein: CASSSDRDLLETQYF; CDR3 DNA: TGTGCCAGCAGTTCGGACAGGGATCTTTTAGAGACCCAGTACTTC
D gene: TRBD2; V gene: TRBV18; J gene: TRBJ2-1; clone size: -; CDR3 protein: CASSPQGKSGSVNEQFF; CDR3 DNA: TGTGCCAGCTCACCACAGGGAAAAAGCGGGAGTGTAAATGAGCAGTTCTTC
D gene: TRBD2; V gene: TRBV7-9; J gene: TRBJ2-1; clone size: -; CDR3 protein: CASSLAAGIRFF; CDR3 DNA: TGTGCCAGCAGCTTGGCAGCGGGAATTAGGTTCTTC
D gene: TRBD2; V gene: TRBV4-1; J gene: TRBJ2-3; clone size: -; CDR3 protein: CASSQSPTSGRTDTQYF; CDR3 DNA: TGCGCCAGCAGCCAAAGCCCGACTAGCGGGAGGACAGATACGCAGTATTTT
D gene: -; V gene: TRBV6-6; J gene: TRBJ1-4; clone size: -; CDR3 protein: CASSYSRGTEKLLF; CDR3 DNA: TGTGCCAGCAGTTACTCCCGAGGAACCGAAAAACTGCTTTTT
D gene: TRBD1; V gene: TRBV7-9; J gene: TRBJ1-6; clone size: -; CDR3 protein: CASSLLGTGPPLHF; CDR3 DNA: TGTGCCAGCAGCTTACTAGGGACAGGGCCACCCCTCCACTTT
D gene: TRBD2; V gene: TRBV9; J gene: TRBJ2-7; clone size: -; CDR3 protein: CASSATSGGYEQYF; CDR3 DNA: TGTGCCAGCAGCGCCACTAGCGGGGGCTACGAGCAGTACTTC
D gene: -; V gene: TRBV27; J gene: TRBJ1-2; clone size: -; CDR3 protein: CASSLEAQTGPNYGYTF; CDR3 DNA: TGTGCCAGCAGTTTAGAGGCCCAGACAGGCCCCAACTATGGCTACACCTTC
D gene: TRBD1; V gene: TRBV4-2; J gene: TRBJ2-3; clone size: -; CDR3 protein: CASSQGQGHTDTQYF; CDR3 DNA: TGTGCCAGCAGCCAAGGACAGGGACACACAGATACGCAGTATTTT
D gene: -; V gene: TRBV29-1; J gene: TRBJ2-3; clone size: -; CDR3 protein: CSVNRGDTQYF; CDR3 DNA: TGCAGCGTCAATAGGGGTGATACGCAGTATTTT
D gene: TRBD1; V gene: TRBV5-1; J gene: TRBJ2-7; clone size: once; CDR3 protein: CASSPRQGWVSDSLEQYF; CDR3 DNA: TGCGCCAGCAGCCCAAGACAGGGTTGGGTGAGTGATTCTCTAGAGCAGTACTTC
D gene: TRBD2; V gene: TRBV5-1; J gene: TRBJ2-3; clone size: -; CDR3 protein: CASGLAATDTQYF; CDR3 DNA: TGCGCCAGCGGGCTAGCGGCCACAGATACGCAGTATTTT
D gene: TRBD1; V gene: TRBV29-1; J gene: TRBJ1-4; clone size: -; CDR3 protein: CSVAPGQGILGTNEKLLF; CDR3 DNA: TGCAGCGTAGCTCCGGGACAGGGGATTCTGGGGACTAATGAAAAACTGCTTTTT
D gene: -; V gene: TRBV19; J gene: TRBJ2-1; clone size: -; CDR3 protein: CASRASDSSYNEQFF; CDR3 DNA: TGTGCCAGTCGGGCTAGCGATTCGTCCTACAATGAGCAGTTCTTC
D gene: -; V gene: TRBV11-2; J gene: TRBJ1-2; clone size: -; CDR3 protein: CASSFWGPSPPLPYGYTF; CDR3 DNA: TGTGCCAGCAGCTTCTGGGGCCCTTCCCCCCCTCTCCCCTATGGCTACACCTTC
D gene: -; V gene: TRBV5-4; J gene: TRBJ2-1; clone size: -; CDR3 protein: CASSLAVGGEQFF; CDR3 DNA: TGTGCCAGCAGCTTGGCGGTAGGCGGTGAGCAGTTCTTC
D gene: -; V gene: TRBV10-3; J gene: TRBJ2-2; clone size: few; CDR3 protein: CAIRIRENTGELFF; CDR3 DNA: TGTGCCATCAGAATACGGGAGAACACCGGGGAGCTGTTTTTT